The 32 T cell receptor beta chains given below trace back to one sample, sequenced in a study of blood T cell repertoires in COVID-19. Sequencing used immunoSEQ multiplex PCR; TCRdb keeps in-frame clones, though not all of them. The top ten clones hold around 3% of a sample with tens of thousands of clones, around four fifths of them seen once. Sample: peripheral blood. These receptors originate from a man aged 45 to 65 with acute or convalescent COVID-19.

The CDR3 DNA reads TGTGCCAGCGCCCCTCCAGGGGGCCAAGAGACCCAGTACTTC. Encoded protein: CASAPPGGQETQYF. The rearrangement links TRBV5-6 to TRBJ2-5, with TRBD1 matching over 7 bases. The CDR3 loop spans 14 amino acids. Germline V gene lookup returns CDR1 SGHDT and CDR2 YYEEEE. The J segment lost 1 base and the V segment lost 7 bases, leaving 7 bases of the junction unmatched.

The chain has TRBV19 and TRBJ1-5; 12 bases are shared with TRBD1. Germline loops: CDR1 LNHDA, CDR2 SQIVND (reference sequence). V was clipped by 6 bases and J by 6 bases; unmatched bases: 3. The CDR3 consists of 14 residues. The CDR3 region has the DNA TGTGCCAGTAGCGGGACAGGGGGCAGTCAGCCCCAGCATTTT. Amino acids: CASSGTGGSQPQHF.

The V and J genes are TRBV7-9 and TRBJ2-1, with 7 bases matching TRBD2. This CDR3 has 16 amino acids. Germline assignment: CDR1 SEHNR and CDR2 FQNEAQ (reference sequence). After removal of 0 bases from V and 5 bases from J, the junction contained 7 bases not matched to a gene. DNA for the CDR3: TGTGCCAGCAGCTTAGCGGAGTCTAGCGGTGACAATGAGCAGTTCTTC. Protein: CASSLAESSGDNEQFF.

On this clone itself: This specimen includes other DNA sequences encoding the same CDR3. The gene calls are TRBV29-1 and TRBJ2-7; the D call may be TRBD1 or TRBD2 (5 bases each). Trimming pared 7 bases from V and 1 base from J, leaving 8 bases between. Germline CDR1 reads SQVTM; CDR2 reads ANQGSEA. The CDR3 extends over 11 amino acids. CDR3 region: CSGGSSYEQYF. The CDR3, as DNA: TGCAGCGGGGGGTCTTCCTACGAGCAGTACTTC.

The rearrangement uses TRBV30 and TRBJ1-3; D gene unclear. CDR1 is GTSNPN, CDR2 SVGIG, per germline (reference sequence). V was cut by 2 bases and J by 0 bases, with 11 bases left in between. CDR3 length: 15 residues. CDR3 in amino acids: CAWSKEGGSGNTIYF. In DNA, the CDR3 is TGTGCCTGGAGTAAGGAGGGAGGCTCTGGAAACACCATATATTTT. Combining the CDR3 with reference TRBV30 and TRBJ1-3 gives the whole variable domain SQTIHQWPATLVQPVGSPLSLECTVEGTSNPNLYWYRQAAGRGLQLLFYSVGIGQISSEVPQNLSASRPQDRQFILSSKKLLLSDSGFYLCAWSKEGGSGNTIYFGEGSWLTVV.

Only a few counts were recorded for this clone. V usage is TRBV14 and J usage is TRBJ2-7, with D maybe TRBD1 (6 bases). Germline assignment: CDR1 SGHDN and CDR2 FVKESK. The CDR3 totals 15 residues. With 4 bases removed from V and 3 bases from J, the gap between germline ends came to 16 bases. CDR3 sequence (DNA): TGTGCCAGCAGCCCTATTGAAACAGGGCACTACGAGCAGTACTTC. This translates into CASSPIETGHYEQYF.

The CDR3 protein is CATSDLQSTGELFF. As DNA, the CDR3 is TGTGCCACCAGTGATTTGCAGTCCACCGGGGAGCTGTTTTTT. The chain links TRBV24-1 to TRBJ2-2; unclear D gene. The CDR3 consists of 14 residues. Germline CDR1 and CDR2: KGHDR and SFDVKD. Trimming removed 0 bases at V and 4 bases at J, with 5 bases between.

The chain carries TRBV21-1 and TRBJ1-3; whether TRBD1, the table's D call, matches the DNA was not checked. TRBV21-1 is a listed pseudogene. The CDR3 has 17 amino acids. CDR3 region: CASIKGAVTFSGNTIYF. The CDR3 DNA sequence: TGTGCCAGCATAAAAGGGGCAGTTACCTTCTCTGGAAACACCATATATTTT.

The CDR3 sequence: CASSQGGTSGRRITGELFF. CDR3 DNA sequence: TGTGCCAGCAGCCAAGGGGGGACTAGCGGGAGGCGGATCACCGGGGAGCTGTTTTTT. This chain uses TRBV4-2 with TRBJ2-2; 15 bases fit TRBD2. Germline V gene sequence: CDR1 LGHNA, CDR2 YNFKEQ. CDR3 length equals 19 residues. V dropped 1 base and J dropped 4; count of bases not matched to a gene: 7.

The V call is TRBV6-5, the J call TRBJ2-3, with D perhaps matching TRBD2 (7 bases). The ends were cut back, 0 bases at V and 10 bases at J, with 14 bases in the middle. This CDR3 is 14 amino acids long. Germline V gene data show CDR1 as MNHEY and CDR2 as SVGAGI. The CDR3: CASSYSTGLVAQYF. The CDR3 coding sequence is TGTGCCAGCAGTTACTCGACAGGACTAGTCGCGCAGTATTTT.

The chain's CDR3 is CASSKDRRETQYF. The CDR3 DNA reads TGTGCCAGCAGCAAGGACAGGAGAGAGACCCAGTACTTC. The rearrangement uses TRBV27 and TRBJ2-5; 7 nucleotides line up with TRBD1. The CDR3 is made up of 13 amino acids. V lost 6 bases and J lost 4; bases outside the gene matches: 5. The germline V gene has CDR1 MNHEY and CDR2 SMNVEV (reference sequence).

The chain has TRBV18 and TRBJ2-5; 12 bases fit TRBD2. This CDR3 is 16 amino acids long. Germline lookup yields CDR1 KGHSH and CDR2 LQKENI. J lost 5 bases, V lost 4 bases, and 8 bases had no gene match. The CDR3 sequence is CASSQRTSGTGETQYF. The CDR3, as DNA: TGTGCCAGCTCACAGAGGACTAGCGGGACGGGTGAGACCCAGTACTTC.

For the CDR3, the DNA is TGTGCCAGCAGCTTAGTACAGGGCCGGAACACTGAAGCTTTCTTT. Translated: CASSLVQGRNTEAFF. The genes are TRBV11-1 and TRBJ1-1; D may be TRBD1 (6 bases). The CDR3 spans 15 residues. V dropped 1 base and J dropped 1 base, with 10 bases sitting between them. Per the germline V gene, CDR1 is SGHAT and CDR2 is FQDESV (reference sequence). The complete variable domain, with remaining parts taken from reference TRBV11-1 and TRBJ1-1, reads EAEVAQSPRYKITEKSQAVAFWCDPISGHATLYWYRQILGQGPELLVQFQDESVVDDSQLPKDRFSAERLKGVDSTLKIQPAELGDSAMYLCASSLVQGRNTEAFFGQGTRLTVV.

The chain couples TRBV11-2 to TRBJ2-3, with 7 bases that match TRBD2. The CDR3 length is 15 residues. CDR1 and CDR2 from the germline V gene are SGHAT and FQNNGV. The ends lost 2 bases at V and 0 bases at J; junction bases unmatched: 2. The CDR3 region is CASSLSRGSTDTQYF. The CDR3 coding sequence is TGTGCCAGCAGCTTATCGCGGGGGAGCACAGATACGCAGTATTTT.

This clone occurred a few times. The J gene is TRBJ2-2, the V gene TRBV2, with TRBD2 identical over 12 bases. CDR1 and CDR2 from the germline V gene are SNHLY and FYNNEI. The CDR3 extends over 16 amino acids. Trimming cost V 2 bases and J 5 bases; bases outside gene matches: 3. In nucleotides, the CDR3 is TGTGCCAGCAGTGAAAGTGGACTAGCGGGAACCGGGGAGCTGTTTTTT. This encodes CASSESGLAGTGELFF.

The CDR3 nucleotides are TGTGCCAGCAGCCTGGGGGCGGGGGACCTCTACGAGCAGTACTTC. It yields the protein CASSLGAGDLYEQYF. This chain links TRBV7-6 with TRBJ2-7; possible D gene TRBD2, 7 bases. The CDR3 runs 15 residues. V lost 5 bases to trimming and J lost 3 bases, with 17 bases between them. Germline V CDR1 and CDR2: SGHVS, FNYEAQ.

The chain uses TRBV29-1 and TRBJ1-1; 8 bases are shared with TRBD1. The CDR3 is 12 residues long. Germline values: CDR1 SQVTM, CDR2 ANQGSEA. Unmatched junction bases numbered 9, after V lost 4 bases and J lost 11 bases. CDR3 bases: TGCAGCGTTGTGGGTGACAGGGGTGGGGCTTTCTTT. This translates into CSVVGDRGGAFF.

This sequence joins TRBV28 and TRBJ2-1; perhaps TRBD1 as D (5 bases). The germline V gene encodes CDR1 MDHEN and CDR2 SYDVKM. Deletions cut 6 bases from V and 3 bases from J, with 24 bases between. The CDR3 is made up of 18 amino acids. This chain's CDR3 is CASSLSSPLQGHYNEQFF. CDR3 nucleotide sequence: TGTGCCAGCAGCCTCAGCTCCCCGCTCCAGGGTCACTACAATGAGCAGTTCTTC.

The CDR3 region has the DNA TGTGCCAGCAGTCACCGGACAGGGGGGTTATCGGGTTCACCCCTCCACTTT. Amino acid sequence: CASSHRTGGLSGSPLHF. The chain employs TRBV27 and TRBJ1-6, with 10 bases that match TRBD1. The CDR3 consists of 17 residues. Trimming removed 5 bases from V and 9 bases from J; junction bases left unmatched: 13. The V gene's germline CDR1 is MNHEY and CDR2 SMNVEV (reference sequence).

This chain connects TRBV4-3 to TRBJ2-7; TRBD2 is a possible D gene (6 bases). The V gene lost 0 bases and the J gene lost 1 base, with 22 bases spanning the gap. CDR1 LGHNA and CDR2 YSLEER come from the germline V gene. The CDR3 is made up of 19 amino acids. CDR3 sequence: CASSQDRFLITSSSYEQYF. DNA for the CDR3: TGCGCCAGCAGCCAAGATAGGTTTCTCATAACTAGCAGTTCCTACGAGCAGTACTTC.

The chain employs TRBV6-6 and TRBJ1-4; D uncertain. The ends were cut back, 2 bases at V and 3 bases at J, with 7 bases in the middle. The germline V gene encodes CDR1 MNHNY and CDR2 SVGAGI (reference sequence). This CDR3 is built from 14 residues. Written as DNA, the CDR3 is TGTGCCAGCAGTTACCGAGGAGCTAATGAAAAACTGTTTTTT. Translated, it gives CASSYRGANEKLFF.

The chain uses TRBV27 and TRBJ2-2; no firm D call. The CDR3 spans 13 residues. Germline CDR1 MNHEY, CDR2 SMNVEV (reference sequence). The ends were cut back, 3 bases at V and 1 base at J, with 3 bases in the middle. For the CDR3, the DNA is TGTGCCAGCAGTTTCAAGAACACCGGGGAGCTGTTTTTT. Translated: CASSFKNTGELFF.

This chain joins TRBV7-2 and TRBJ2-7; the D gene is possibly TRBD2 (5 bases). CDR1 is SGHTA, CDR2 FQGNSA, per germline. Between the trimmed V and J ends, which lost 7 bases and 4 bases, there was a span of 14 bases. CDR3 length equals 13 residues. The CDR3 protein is CASTLGAGYEQYF. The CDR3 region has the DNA TGTGCCAGCACTCTCGGCGCGGGTTACGAGCAGTACTTC.

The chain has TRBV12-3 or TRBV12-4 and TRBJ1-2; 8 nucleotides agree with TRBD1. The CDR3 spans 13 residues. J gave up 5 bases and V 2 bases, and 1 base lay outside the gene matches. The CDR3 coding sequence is TGTGCCAGCAGTTTACAGGGGGCTTATGGCTACACCTTC. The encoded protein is CASSLQGAYGYTF.

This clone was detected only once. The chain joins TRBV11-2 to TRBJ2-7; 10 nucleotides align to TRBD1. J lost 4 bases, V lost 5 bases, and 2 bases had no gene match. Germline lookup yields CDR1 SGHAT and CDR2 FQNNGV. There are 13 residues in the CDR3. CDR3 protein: CASSPDRGYEQYF. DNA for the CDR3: TGTGCCAGCAGCCCGGACAGGGGGTACGAGCAGTACTTC.

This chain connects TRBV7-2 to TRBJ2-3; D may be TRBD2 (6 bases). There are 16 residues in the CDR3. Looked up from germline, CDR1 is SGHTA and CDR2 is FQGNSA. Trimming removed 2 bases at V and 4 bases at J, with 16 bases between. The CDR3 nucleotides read TGTGCCAGCAGCTTATTTCCCGGAGGGATCGCAGATACGCAGTATTTT. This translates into CASSLFPGGIADTQYF.

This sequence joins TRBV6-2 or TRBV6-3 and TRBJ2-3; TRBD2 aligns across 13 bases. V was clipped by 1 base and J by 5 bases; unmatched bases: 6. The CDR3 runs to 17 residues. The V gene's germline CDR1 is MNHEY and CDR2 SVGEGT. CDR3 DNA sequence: TGTGCCAGCAGTTACTTCCGGACTAGCGGGAGTCTAGATACGCAGTATTTT. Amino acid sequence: CASSYFRTSGSLDTQYF.

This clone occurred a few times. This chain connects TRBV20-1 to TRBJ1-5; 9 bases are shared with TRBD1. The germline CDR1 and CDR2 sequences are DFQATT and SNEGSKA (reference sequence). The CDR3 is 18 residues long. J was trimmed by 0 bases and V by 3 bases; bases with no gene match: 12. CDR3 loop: CSASTGTGKLISNQPQHF. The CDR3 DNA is TGCAGTGCTAGTACAGGGACAGGGAAGTTGATTAGCAATCAGCCCCAGCATTTT.

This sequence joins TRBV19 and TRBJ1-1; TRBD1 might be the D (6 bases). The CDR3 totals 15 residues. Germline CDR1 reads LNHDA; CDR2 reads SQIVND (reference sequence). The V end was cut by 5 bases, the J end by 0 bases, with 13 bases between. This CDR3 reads CASSLLGALNTEAFF. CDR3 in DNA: TGTGCCAGTAGTCTTTTGGGGGCTTTGAACACTGAAGCTTTCTTT. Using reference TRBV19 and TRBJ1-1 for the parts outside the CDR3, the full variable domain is DGGITQSPKYLFRKEGQNVTLSCEQNLNHDAMYWYRQDPGQGLRLIYYSQIVNDFQKGDIAEGYSVSREKKESFPLTVTSAQKNPTAFYLCASSLLGALNTEAFFGQGTRLTVV.

The CDR3, as DNA: TGTGCCAGCAGCTCCCTAGCTTCAGAGACCCAGTACTTC. It is translated as CASSSLASETQYF. V gene TRBV7-3 combines with J gene TRBJ2-5; a weak D match, TRBD2 (5 bases). Trimming shortened V by 4 bases and J by 4 bases, and 10 bases separated the two germline ends. This CDR3 has 13 residues. The V gene's germline CDR1 is SGHTA and CDR2 FQGTGA.

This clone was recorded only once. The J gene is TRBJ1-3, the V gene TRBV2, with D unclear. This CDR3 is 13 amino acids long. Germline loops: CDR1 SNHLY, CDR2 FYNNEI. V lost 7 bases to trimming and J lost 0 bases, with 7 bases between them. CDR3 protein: CASKSGSGNTIYF. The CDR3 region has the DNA TGTGCCAGCAAATCGGGCTCTGGAAACACCATATATTTT. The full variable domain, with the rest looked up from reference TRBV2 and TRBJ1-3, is EPEVTQTPSHQVTQMGQEVILRCVPISNHLYFYWYRQILGQKVEFLVSFYNNEISEKSEIFDDQFSVERPDGSNFTLKIRSTKLEDSAMYFCASKSGSGNTIYFGEGSWLTVV.

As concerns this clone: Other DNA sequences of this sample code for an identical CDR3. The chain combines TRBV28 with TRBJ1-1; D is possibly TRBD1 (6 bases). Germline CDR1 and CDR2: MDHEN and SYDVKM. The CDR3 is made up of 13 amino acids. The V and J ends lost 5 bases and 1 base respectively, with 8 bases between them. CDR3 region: CASSTQGNTEAFF. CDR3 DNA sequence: TGTGCCAGCAGTACACAGGGGAACACTGAAGCTTTCTTT. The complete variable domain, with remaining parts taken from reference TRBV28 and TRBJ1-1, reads DVKVTQSSRYLVKRTGEKVFLECVQDMDHENMFWYRQDPGLGLRLIYFSYDVKMKEKGDIPEGYSVSREKKERFSLILESASTNQTSMYLCASSTQGNTEAFFGQGTRLTVV.